The rows below give T cell receptor beta chains drawn from one sample of a study of shared clonotypes between healthy human individuals. Sequencing was performed with immunoSEQ multiplex PCR; in TCRdb, only in-frame clones are kept and a portion is missing. The sample lists 550,000 to 850,000 clones; around 74% were seen once. The sample consisted of memory CD4+ T cells sorted from blood. The source of these receptors is a woman aged 25 to 39 in good health. CDR3s include the opening cysteine and the closing phenylalanine or tryptophan. D genes are given only for firm matches. Rows give clone size only sometimes, using once, few, many, or a class for an expanded clone.

D,V,J,size,CDR3,DNA
-,TRBV21-1,TRBJ2-5,once,CASSRPKERRLGRTQYF,TGTGCCAGCAGCCGCCCAAAGGAGCGGCGTCTGGGACGGACCCAGTACTTC
-,TRBV27,TRBJ2-7,-,CASSLSGSSYEQYF,TGTGCCAGCAGTTTAAGTGGTAGCTCCTACGAGCAGTACTTC
-,TRBV28,TRBJ2-4,-,CASSLSAGGNIQYF,TGTGCCAGCAGTTTAAGCGCGGGCGGAAACATTCAGTACTTC
-,TRBV27,TRBJ2-7,-,CASTYRYEQYF,TGTGCCAGCACCTACAGATACGAGCAGTACTTC
TRBD1,TRBV2,TRBJ2-7,-,CASSGDRGYEQYF,TGTGCCAGCAGTGGAGACAGGGGCTACGAGCAGTACTTC
-,TRBV5-1,TRBJ2-7,-,CASSPVRGHNEQYF,TGCGCCAGCAGCCCTGTCAGGGGACACAACGAGCAGTACTTC
-,TRBV11-2,TRBJ1-2,-,CASSLNGQLCTF,TGTGCCAGCAGCTTAAACGGGCAGCTGTGTACCTTC
TRBD2,TRBV28,TRBJ2-2,-,CASRPTTSGNTGELFF,TGTGCCAGCCGCCCCACTACTAGCGGGAACACCGGGGAGCTGTTTTTT
TRBD2,TRBV18,TRBJ2-7,-,CASSLYSGTSYEQYF,TGTGCCAGCTCACTTTATAGCGGGACCTCCTACGAGCAGTACTTC
-,TRBV9,TRBJ2-5,-,CASSVSAVGGETQYF,TGTGCCAGCAGCGTTTCGGCGGTGGGCGGAGAGACCCAGTACTTC
TRBD2,TRBV18,TRBJ2-1,-,CASSGLANYNEQFF,TGTGCCAGCTCGGGACTAGCGAATTACAATGAGCAGTTCTTC
-,TRBV28,TRBJ2-5,-,CASSLSWQGGETQYF,TGTGCCAGCAGTCTCTCCTGGCAGGGTGGAGAGACCCAGTACTTC
-,TRBV27,TRBJ1-1,few,CASSYKQGASTEAFF,TGTGCCAGCAGTTATAAACAGGGAGCGAGCACTGAAGCTTTCTTT
-,TRBV5-1,TRBJ2-3,-,CASSPLTASDTDTQYF,TGCGCCAGCAGCCCCCTGACAGCATCAGATACAGATACGCAGTATTTT
-,TRBV6-6,TRBJ2-7,-,CASRRDFSSYEQYF,TGTGCCAGCAGACGGGACTTCAGCTCCTACGAGCAGTACTTC
-,TRBV6-6,TRBJ1-5,-,CASSYSGGPVVQPQHF,TGTGCCAGCAGTTACAGTGGGGGACCCGTCGTACAGCCCCAGCATTTT
-,TRBV27,TRBJ1-1,-,CASRWDGVNTEAFF,TGTGCCAGCAGGTGGGATGGTGTTAACACTGAAGCTTTCTTT
-,TRBV25-1,TRBJ2-3,once,CASSEAVTSTDTQYF,TGTGCCAGCAGTGAAGCCGTCACTAGCACAGATACGCAGTATTTT
-,TRBV5-1,TRBJ2-1,few,CASSLNYNEQFF,TGCGCCAGCAGCTTAAATTACAATGAGCAGTTCTTC
-,TRBV5-1,TRBJ1-1,many,CASSLNLQGNTEAFF,TGCGCCAGCAGCTTGAATTTACAGGGGAACACTGAAGCTTTCTTT
TRBD2,TRBV2,TRBJ2-1,-,CASTKLAGGPNEQFF,TGTGCCAGCACCAAACTAGCGGGAGGGCCCAATGAGCAGTTCTTC
TRBD2,TRBV19,TRBJ2-7,-,CASSRNAGTSGSSEQYF,TGTGCCAGTAGTAGAAACGCCGGGACTAGCGGGAGTAGCGAGCAGTACTTC
TRBD1,TRBV19,TRBJ1-2,many,CASSTGQGTHYGYTF,TGTGCCAGTAGCACCGGACAGGGTACGCACTATGGCTACACCTTC
-,TRBV29-1,TRBJ2-1,-,CSVVRLWGENEQFF,TGCAGCGTTGTTCGTCTCTGGGGGGAGAATGAGCAGTTCTTC
-,TRBV5-7,TRBJ2-7,-,CASSLEYMGREQYF,TGTGCCAGCAGCTTGGAATATATGGGCCGCGAGCAGTACTTC
-,TRBV28,TRBJ1-5,-,CASSLAKIGGQPQHF,TGTGCCAGCAGTTTAGCAAAGATTGGGGGACAGCCCCAGCATTTT
-,TRBV19,TRBJ1-2,-,CASSREGQDGYTF,TGTGCCAGTAGTCGAGAGGGGCAGGACGGCTACACCTTC
-,TRBV6-1,TRBJ2-2,once,CASFPLGGRTGELFF,TGTGCCAGCTTCCCCTTGGGGGGCAGGACCGGGGAGCTGTTTTTT